The 13 T cell receptor beta chains below come from one sample, sequenced in a study of control samples from healthy donors and cancer patients. Assay used: immunoSEQ multiplex PCR; TCRdb lists only in-frame clones, some missing. The table shows just over 80,000 clones, with nearly 90% occurring only once. The sequencing input was blood. The receptors come from a man aged 45-65 years in good health.

The chain links TRBV5-1 to TRBJ1-5; D may be TRBD1 (5 bases). The germline V gene has CDR1 SGHRS and CDR2 YFSETQ. This CDR3 is 14 amino acids long. Trimming removed 9 bases from V and 0 bases from J, with 13 bases in between. CDR3 nucleotide sequence: TGCGCCACCGATGCTCAGGGTAGCAATCAGCCCCAGCATTTT. Protein product: CATDAQGSNQPQHF.

The chain employs TRBV2 and TRBJ1-2; no clear D. With 1 base removed from V and 4 bases from J, the gap between germline ends came to 10 bases. CDR1 and CDR2 (germline): SNHLY, FYNNEI. CDR3 length: 14 amino acids. The CDR3 here is CASSEVGVAYGYTF. CDR3 in DNA: TGTGCCAGCAGTGAAGTCGGGGTGGCCTATGGCTACACCTTC. Combining the CDR3 with reference TRBV2 and TRBJ1-2 gives the whole variable domain EPEVTQTPSHQVTQMGQEVILRCVPISNHLYFYWYRQILGQKVEFLVSFYNNEISEKSEIFDDQFSVERPDGSNFTLKIRSTKLEDSAMYFCASSEVGVAYGYTFGSGTRLTVV.

This clone was seen a handful of times. Its ends do not fully match the called genes, so a read error is possible. The chain combines TRBV6-1 with TRBJ1-5, with a tentative D call TRBD1 (6 bases). CDR1 MNHNS and CDR2 SASEGT come from the germline V gene. The CDR3 is 17 amino acids. The CDR3 is CASSEGGWRVSNQPQHF. The DNA of the CDR3 is TGTGCCAGCAGCGAAGGGGGTTGGCGGGTTAGCAATCAGCCCCAGCATTTT.

The V and J genes are TRBV6-5 and TRBJ1-1; D is uncertain. The V end was cut by 6 bases, the J end by 9 bases, with 11 bases between. Germline CDR1 and CDR2: MNHEY and SVGAGI. This CDR3 has 11 amino acids. The CDR3 region has the DNA TGTGCCAGCAGGCGTCAGGAGAAAGCTTTCTTT. This sequence encodes CASRRQEKAFF.

Only one count was recorded for this clone. The genes are TRBV3-1 (or the pseudogene TRBV3-2) and TRBJ1-1; 8 bases are a match to TRBD1. The V segment lost 4 bases and the J segment 5 bases; nucleotides outside the gene matches: 9. The germline V gene has CDR1 LGHDT and CDR2 YNNKEL (reference sequence). The CDR3 length is 15 residues. The CDR3 nucleotides read TGTGCCAGCAGCCTTAGGACAGGGCCGGGGACTGAAGCTTTCTTT. This sequence encodes CASSLRTGPGTEAFF.

This sequence joins TRBV30 and TRBJ1-2; D may be TRBD1 (6 bases). V was pared by 2 bases and J by 8 bases, with 18 bases between. Germline V lookup: CDR1 GTSNPN, CDR2 SVGIG (reference sequence). This CDR3 is 14 amino acids long. CDR3 loop: CAWSPDRSRSGYTF. The CDR3 DNA sequence: TGTGCCTGGAGTCCCGACAGGAGCCGCTCGGGCTACACCTTC.

The gene calls are TRBV5-1 and TRBJ1-1; no clear D gene. Germline CDR1 reads SGHRS; CDR2 reads YFSETQ. V lost 0 bases, J lost 1 base, and 10 bases lay in between. This CDR3 has 15 amino acids. The CDR3 region has the DNA TGCGCCAGCAGCTTGGTCGGACCCCGGAACACTGAAGCTTTCTTT. Translation gives CASSLVGPRNTEAFF.

This clone has more than one count but fewer than ten. This chain links TRBV12-3 or TRBV12-4 with TRBJ1-2; no reliable D call. The CDR3 contains 13 residues. Trimming cost V 2 bases and J 0 bases, with 4 bases left between them. The CDR3 sequence: CASSLLTNYGYTF. CDR3 nucleotide sequence: TGTGCCAGCAGTTTATTGACTAACTATGGCTACACCTTC.

V usage is TRBV19 and J usage is TRBJ1-3; TRBD1 agrees at 8 bases. Germline-derived CDR1 and CDR2 are LNHDA and SQIVND (reference sequence). The V and J ends lost 5 bases and 4 bases, in that order; junction bases with no gene match: 4. This CDR3 is 14 amino acids long. CDR3 protein: CASSQGASGNTIYF. The CDR3, as DNA: TGTGCCAGTAGTCAGGGGGCATCAGGAAACACCATATATTTT.

The chain uses TRBV11-2 and TRBJ1-1; D is possibly TRBD1 (5 bases). The CDR3 covers 14 residues. V lost 5 bases and J lost 4, with 14 bases in between. The germline V gene has CDR1 SGHAT and CDR2 FQNNGV. The CDR3 loop reads CASSLFTGTTEAFF. For the CDR3, the DNA is TGTGCCAGCAGCCTCTTCACCGGGACCACTGAAGCTTTCTTT.

The rearrangement links TRBV30 to TRBJ2-7; TRBD2 aligns across 9 bases. The CDR3 runs 14 residues. Unmatched junction bases numbered 6, after V lost 3 bases and J lost 3 bases. From germline, CDR1 is GTSNPN and CDR2 SVGIG (reference sequence). CDR3 amino acids: CAWRVSGGNYEQYF. The CDR3 DNA is TGTGCCTGGAGAGTGAGCGGGGGGAACTACGAGCAGTACTTC.

This clone was seen more than once but under ten times. The chain joins TRBV9 to TRBJ1-2, with 7 positions matching TRBD1. The CDR3 has 12 amino acids. Germline CDR1 and CDR2: SGDLS and YYNGEE. Germline trimming cut 7 bases from V and 2 bases from J; bases unmatched to any gene: 2. CDR3: CASRDSNYGYTF. CDR3 nucleotides: TGTGCCAGCCGGGACAGCAACTATGGCTACACCTTC.

CDR3: CASSPRTSGGNNEQFF. Written as DNA, the CDR3 is TGTGCCAGCAGCCCCCGGACTAGCGGGGGTAACAATGAGCAGTTCTTC. This chain joins TRBV5-6 and TRBJ2-1, with TRBD2 matching 13 bases. Germline V gene data show CDR1 as SGHDT and CDR2 as YYEEEE. This CDR3 has 16 amino acids. V was pared by 4 bases and J by 5 bases, with 6 bases of the junction left unmatched.